Listed below are T cell receptor beta chains from one sample, sequenced in a study of T cells after posttransplantation cyclophosphamide. Assay used: immunoSEQ multiplex PCR; TCRdb lists only in-frame clones, some missing. The repertoire has some 15,000 clones, roughly 80% of them found once; the top ten carry 2.5% to 3.5%. Sequencing was performed on PBMCs, taken 441 days after allogeneic stem cell transplant with calcineurin inhibitor and methotrexate. The receptors stem from a male patient aged 25-45 years who received an allogeneic stem cell transplant from an unrelated donor, was CMV-positive, and had acute and chronic GVHD. The T cells may partly be graft donor cells. The CDR3 runs from the conserved cysteine through the conserved F or W. The order of the fields is J gene, D gene, clone size, V gene, CDR3 protein, CDR3 DNA. D genes are given only for firm matches. Only part of the rows carry a size: once, few, many, or a class if the clone is expanded.

TRBJ2-5,.,.,TRBV28,CASSLLKGAQYF,TGTGCCAGCAGCCTCCTCAAAGGGGCCCAGTACTTC
TRBJ2-1,TRBD2,medium-sized,TRBV2,CAISGTSRQKGIGEQFF,TGTGCCATCTCCGGGACTAGCAGGCAAAAAGGGATCGGTGAGCAGTTCTTC
TRBJ1-1,.,.,TRBV6-5,CASSYDPQGEVTEAFF,TGTGCCAGCAGTTACGACCCGCAGGGTGAGGTCACTGAAGCTTTCTTT
TRBJ1-2,.,.,TRBV5-6,CASSLGGVFDGYTF,TGTGCCAGCAGCTTGGGGGGAGTATTTGATGGCTACACCTTC
TRBJ1-2,.,few,TRBV14,CASSQAGVRYGYTF,TGTGCCAGCAGCCAGGCAGGGGTTCGGTATGGCTACACCTTC
TRBJ2-3,TRBD2,.,TRBV7-3,CASSLSAGGLGTDTQYF,TGTGCCAGCAGCTTATCGGCGGGGGGGCTTGGTACAGATACGCAGTATTTT
TRBJ1-1,.,once,TRBV5-1,CASSLIARGEGTEAFF,TGCGCCAGCAGCTTGATTGCGAGAGGGGAGGGAACTGAAGCTTTCTTT
TRBJ1-1,.,once,TRBV7-9,CASSRETNTEAFF,TGTGCCAGCTCAAGAGAAACTAACACTGAAGCTTTCTTT
TRBJ1-1,TRBD1,.,TRBV29-1,CSARDRPTEAFF,TGCAGCGCCCGGGACAGGCCCACTGAAGCTTTCTTT
TRBJ2-4,TRBD1,.,TRBV2,CASTGQGPLNIQYF,TGTGCCAGCACGGGACAGGGACCCCTAAACATTCAGTACTTC
TRBJ2-3,.,.,TRBV30,CAWRSFIAFTDTQYF,TGTGCCTGGAGGAGTTTCATAGCATTCACAGATACGCAGTATTTT
TRBJ2-7,.,few,TRBV18,CASSPSGSEEQYF,TGTGCCAGCTCACCGTCGGGGTCGGAGGAGCAGTACTTC
TRBJ2-1,TRBD2,.,TRBV5-1,CASSWGGNYNEQFF,TGCGCCAGCAGCTGGGGGGGGAACTACAATGAGCAGTTCTTC
TRBJ1-1,.,.,TRBV29-1,CSVVRNTEAFF,TGCAGCGTTGTCCGGAACACTGAAGCTTTCTTT
TRBJ1-1,.,.,TRBV7-7,CASSPTPNTEAFF,TGTGCTAGCAGCCCTACTCCGAACACTGAAGCTTTCTTT
TRBJ2-2,.,few,TRBV15,CATSRDTAAAPNTGELFF,TGTGCCACCAGCAGAGATACGGCCGCGGCTCCGAACACCGGGGAGCTGTTTTTT
TRBJ2-3,.,.,TRBV21-1,CASSGRSASGGTDTQYF,TGTGCCAGCAGCGGAAGGTCGGCTAGCGGGGGCACAGATACGCAGTATTTT